This T cell receptor (beta chain) came from a study of cytomegalovirus exposure and HLA in healthy donors. The PCR ran on 60 Vbeta and 13 Jbeta primers. The protocol was immunoSEQ multiplex PCR, while the TCRdb copy is restricted to in-frame clones and leaves out a portion. The sample shows 90,000 to 110,000 clones, nearly 70% of them seen only once. There are 13 residues in the CDR3. The V gene lost 6 bases and the J gene lost 7 bases, with 10 bases spanning the gap. Germline CDR1 reads MNHEY; CDR2 reads SMNVEV (reference sequence). With regard to this clone: The antigen is undetermined.

Findings and caveats of the study: Several top significant clusters appeared, in a later analysis, to be linked to common viral pathogens. Productive rates of about 90% or about 30% were seen for most TCR beta V segments in an earlier analysis.

V gene TRBV27 combines with J gene TRBJ1-6; D gene unclear. The sample consisted of PBMCs. This clonotype originated in a woman in her seventies in good health and CMV-seropositive. This chain's CDR3 is CASRRNGNSPLHF. CDR3 in DNA: TGTGCCAGCAGACGAAACGGGAATTCACCCCTCCACTTT.